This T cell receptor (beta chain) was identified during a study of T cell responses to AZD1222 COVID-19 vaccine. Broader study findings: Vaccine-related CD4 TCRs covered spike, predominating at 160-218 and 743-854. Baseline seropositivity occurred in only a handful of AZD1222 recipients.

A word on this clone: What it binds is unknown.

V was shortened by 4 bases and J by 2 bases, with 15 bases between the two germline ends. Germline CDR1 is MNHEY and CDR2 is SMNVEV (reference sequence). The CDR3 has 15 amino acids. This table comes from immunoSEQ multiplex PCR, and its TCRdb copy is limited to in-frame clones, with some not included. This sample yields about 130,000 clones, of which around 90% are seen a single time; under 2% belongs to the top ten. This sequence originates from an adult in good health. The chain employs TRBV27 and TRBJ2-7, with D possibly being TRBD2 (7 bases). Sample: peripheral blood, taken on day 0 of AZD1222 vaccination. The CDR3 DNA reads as TGTGCCAGCAGTTGGGGGGGGGCAGCAGCCTACGAGCAGTACTTC. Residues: CASSWGGAAAYEQYF.